Below, 10 T cell receptor beta chains from the same sample are listed, as sequenced in a study of blood T cell repertoires in COVID-19. Method: immunoSEQ multiplex PCR; TCRdb's copy keeps in-frame clones and lacks some. The sample has 300,000 or so clones; around 88% are singletons. The sequenced sample was peripheral blood. All receptors derive from a woman aged 45 to 65 with acute or convalescent COVID-19.

This clone came up once. The chain employs TRBV2 and TRBJ2-7, with 8 nucleotides matching TRBD1. Losses at the gene ends were 5 bases for V and 4 bases for J; bases not matched to a gene: 7. The CDR3 covers 14 residues. Germline CDR1 reads SNHLY; CDR2 reads FYNNEI. The CDR3 nucleotides are TGTGCCAGCAGTTGGACACAGGGGGGTTACGAGCAGTACTTC. This codes for CASSWTQGGYEQYF.

The chain recombines TRBV4-1 with TRBJ1-6, with 10 bases lining up with TRBD1. The CDR3 is made up of 20 amino acids. The J segment lost 0 bases and the V segment lost 2 bases, leaving 10 bases of the junction unmatched. CDR1 and CDR2 from the germline V gene are MGHRA and YSYEKL. CDR3: CASSQSKFGDRGSYNSPLHF. The CDR3 bases are TGCGCCAGCAGCCAATCTAAATTTGGGGACAGGGGCTCCTATAATTCACCCCTCCACTTT.

V gene TRBV3-1 (or the pseudogene TRBV3-2) combines with J gene TRBJ1-3; D unclear. The CDR3 consists of 14 residues. The V and J ends lost 5 bases and 0 bases respectively, with 8 bases between them. Germline V lookup: CDR1 LGHDT, CDR2 YNNKEL (reference sequence). The DNA for the CDR3 is TGTGCCAGCAGCATAGAGAGCTCTGGAAACACCATATATTTT. Protein sequence: CASSIESSGNTIYF.

The V call is TRBV6-5, the J call TRBJ1-1, with 8 bases matching TRBD1. V lost 3 bases and J lost 1; bases outside the gene matches: 1. Germline V gene lookup returns CDR1 MNHEY and CDR2 SVGAGI. There are 14 residues in the CDR3. The CDR3 DNA reads as TGTGCCAGCAGTTATCAGGGGGCGAACACTGAAGCTTTCTTT. Its translation: CASSYQGANTEAFF.

This CDR3 is CASSLSSGRGRDEQFF. The CDR3 coding sequence is TGTGCCAGCAGCCTATCTAGCGGGAGGGGTAGAGATGAGCAGTTCTTC. The chain links TRBV27 to TRBJ2-1, with 12 positions matching TRBD2. Germline V CDR1 and CDR2: MNHEY, SMNVEV (reference sequence). The CDR3 has 16 amino acids. Trimming cost V 6 bases and J 8 bases; bases outside gene matches: 11.

This chain links TRBV7-9 with TRBJ2-7; 7 bases fit TRBD1. Germline V gene data show CDR1 as SEHNR and CDR2 as FQNEAQ (reference sequence). Trimming took 5 bases from V and 2 from J; bases not matched to a gene: 3. The CDR3 covers 13 residues. The CDR3 protein is CASSQTGTYEQYF. CDR3 DNA: TGTGCCAGCAGCCAGACAGGGACCTACGAGCAGTACTTC.

The V call is TRBV2, the J call TRBJ2-7, with D possibly matching TRBD1 (5 bases). This CDR3 has 12 residues. V dropped 6 bases and J dropped 4 bases, with 10 bases sitting between them. Germline lookup yields CDR1 SNHLY and CDR2 FYNNEI. This chain's CDR3 is CASRPQGYEQYF. DNA for the CDR3: TGTGCCAGCAGACCTCAGGGTTACGAGCAGTACTTC.

This chain links TRBV29-1 with TRBJ2-5; TRBD1 might be the D (7 bases). This CDR3 spans 15 amino acids. Germline V gene lookup returns CDR1 SQVTM and CDR2 ANQGSEA. V was shortened by 7 bases and J by 5 bases, with 23 bases between the two germline ends. The CDR3 region is CSADRSIRAGETQYF. The CDR3 DNA reads as TGCAGCGCGGACAGGTCCATCCGGGCGGGGGAGACCCAGTACTTC.

The genes are TRBV18 and TRBJ1-3; D may be TRBD1 (5 bases). The V and J ends lost 6 bases and 3 bases respectively, with 18 bases between them. Germline V gene data show CDR1 as KGHSH and CDR2 as LQKENI. The CDR3 covers 16 residues. As DNA, the CDR3 is TGTGCCAGCTCGCAAGGCCAGGGAGGTGGTGGAAACACCATATATTTT. Translation: CASSQGQGGGGNTIYF.

This chain links TRBV19 with TRBJ1-2, with 10 bases aligning to TRBD1. CDR1 and CDR2 (germline): LNHDA, SQIVND (reference sequence). The CDR3 runs 14 residues. The V gene end was trimmed by 3 bases and the J gene end by 7 bases; junction bases not matched to a gene: 5. The CDR3 loop reads CASSIWTGGIGYTF. CDR3 DNA sequence: TGTGCCAGTAGTATTTGGACAGGGGGGATTGGCTACACCTTC.